The rows below give T cell receptor beta chains drawn from one sample of a study of human T cells and chemical hapten exposure. Using its own MiXCR run on the RACE reads, TCRdb lists one record per CDR3 protein. The sample shows 80,000 to 100,000 distinct CDR3 sequences, around 8.8% of them seen only once. The sequencing sample was made of whole blood. Receptors were obtained from a female donor in good health. Some clones in this sample may be carry-over from other donors' samples. Both conserved end residues are part of each CDR3. A D gene is named only where the DNA matches it firmly. Some rows have no size entry. The others give once, few or many, or a class for an expanded clone.

V	size	length	J	D	CDR3	DNA
TRBV4-1	many	15	TRBJ2-2	.	CASSQGVENTGELFF	TGCGCCAGCAGCCAAGGGGTCGAAAACACCGGGGAGCTGTTTTTT
TRBV9	many	13	TRBJ2-3	TRBD2	CASSVPSGDTQYF	TGTGCCAGCAGCGTTCCTAGCGGAGATACGCAGTATTTT
TRBV9	.	14	TRBJ2-5	.	CASSVEAGQETQYF	TGTGCCAGCAGCGTAGAGGCAGGGCAAGAGACCCAGTACTTC
TRBV7-2	.	15	TRBJ2-2	TRBD2	CASSLKTSGTGELFF	TGTGCCAGCAGCTTAAAGACTAGCGGGACCGGGGAGCTGTTTTTT
TRBV7-8	many	15	TRBJ1-1	TRBD1	CASSHGQGRGTEAFF	TGTGCCAGCAGCCATGGACAGGGTCGAGGCACTGAAGCTTTCTTT
TRBV12-3/TRBV12-4	few	14	TRBJ2-5	.	CASSFPGYQETQYF	TGTGCCAGCAGTTTTCCGGGGTACCAAGAGACCCAGTACTTC
TRBV27	many	17	TRBJ1-2	.	CASSSLFQGSPNYGYTF	TGTGCCAGCAGTTCCCTATTCCAGGGGTCACCTAACTATGGCTACACCTTC
TRBV2	many	16	TRBJ1-6	.	CASSLILGTPNSPLHF	TGTGCCAGCAGTTTAATTCTCGGGACGCCTAATTCACCCCTCCACTTT
TRBV27	many	11	TRBJ2-1	.	CASSFGGEQFF	TGTGCCAGCAGTTTTGGGGGTGAGCAGTTCTTC
TRBV4-1	many	19	TRBJ1-2	TRBD1	CASSQPTRDSGNYNYGYTF	TGCGCCAGCAGCCAACCAACGCGGGACAGTGGCAACTATAACTATGGCTACACCTTC
TRBV7-8	few	17	TRBJ2-2	.	CASSPVRISGAGGELFF	TGTGCCAGCAGCCCAGTACGAATATCCGGGGCCGGCGGGGAGCTGTTTTTT
TRBV24-1	many	14	TRBJ2-7	TRBD2	CATSTSGREYEQYF	TGTGCCACCAGTACTAGCGGGAGAGAGTACGAGCAGTACTTC
TRBV7-9	.	14	TRBJ2-3	.	CASSRDTATDTQYF	TGTGCCAGCAGCCGGGACACAGCCACAGATACGCAGTATTTT
TRBV5-4	.	15	TRBJ1-1	.	CASRPPTEPNTEAFF	TGTGCCAGCAGGCCGCCGACAGAACCGAACACTGAAGCTTTCTTT
TRBV4-1	many	15	TRBJ1-1	.	CASSQAHEENTEAFF	TGCGCCAGCAGCCAAGCCCATGAGGAGAACACTGAAGCTTTCTTT
TRBV20-1	many	14	TRBJ2-7	.	CSSPRISHVGEQYF	TGCAGTTCACCCCGGATATCACATGTTGGTGAGCAGTACTTC
TRBV28	.	14	TRBJ2-7	TRBD1	CASKQGVYSYEQYF	TGTGCCAGCAAACAGGGGGTCTATTCCTACGAGCAGTACTTC
TRBV12-3/TRBV12-4	few	13	TRBJ2-7	.	CASSFGLTYEQYF	TGTGCCAGCAGTTTTGGGCTAACCTACGAGCAGTACTTC
TRBV4-3	many	15	TRBJ1-1	.	CASSRRAQGGTEAFF	TGCGCCAGCAGCAGGCGGGCACAGGGTGGCACTGAAGCTTTCTTT
TRBV6-1	.	13	TRBJ1-6	.	CASFTGGGSPLHF	TGTGCCAGCTTTACGGGAGGTGGTTCACCCCTCCACTTT
TRBV28	many	16	TRBJ2-4	TRBD2	CASSRTGAGAKNIQYF	TGTGCCAGCAGCCGGACCGGAGCGGGGGCCAAAAACATTCAGTACTTC
TRBV20-1	few	14	TRBJ1-5	.	CSARVRDSNQPQHF	TGCAGTGCTAGAGTAAGGGATAGCAATCAGCCCCAGCATTTT
TRBV6-1	few	14	TRBJ2-3	.	CASSETGGADTQYF	TGTGCCAGCAGTGAAACTGGGGGCGCGGATACGCAGTATTTT
TRBV30	many	16	TRBJ1-2	.	CASQLVEAKGDYGYTF	TGTGCCTCCCAACTGGTTGAGGCAAAAGGAGACTATGGCTACACCTTC
TRBV7-9	few	18	TRBJ2-7	TRBD2	CASSSGTGILAGAYEQYF	TGTGCCAGCAGCTCCGGGACAGGGATACTAGCGGGAGCCTACGAGCAGTACTTC
TRBV29-1	.	14	TRBJ1-1	.	CSVGVGGANTEAFF	TGCAGCGTTGGGGTCGGGGGGGCCAACACTGAAGCTTTCTTT
TRBV30	few	13	TRBJ1-1	.	CAWSRGPNTEAFF	TGTGCCTGGAGCCGGGGGCCGAACACTGAAGCTTTCTTT
TRBV28	.	15	TRBJ1-2	.	CASSPGGSYFYGYTF	TGTGCCAGCAGTCCCGGGGGCAGCTATTTCTATGGCTACACCTTC
TRBV3-1	few	16	TRBJ2-3	TRBD2	CASSKPWAGGRDTQYF	TGTGCCAGCAGCAAACCCTGGGCGGGAGGGAGAGATACGCAGTATTTT
TRBV12-3/TRBV12-4	few	15	TRBJ1-2	.	CASSSHTDHNYGYTF	TGTGCCAGCAGTTCTCACACGGATCATAACTATGGCTACACCTTC
TRBV7-9	few	15	TRBJ2-2	TRBD1	CASSVGQVGTGELFF	TGTGCCAGCAGCGTCGGACAGGTCGGGACCGGGGAGCTGTTTTTT
TRBV10-2	few	16	TRBJ2-7	TRBD1	CASREKARTGDYEQYF	TGCGCCAGCAGGGAAAAGGCCCGGACAGGGGACTACGAGCAGTACTTC
TRBV2	few	13	TRBJ1-1	.	CASTGLPGTEAFF	TGTGCCAGCACCGGACTCCCGGGCACTGAAGCTTTCTTT
TRBV19	.	14	TRBJ2-5	TRBD1	CASSIGDRAETQYF	TGTGCCAGTAGTATAGGGGACAGGGCAGAGACCCAGTACTTC
TRBV6-6	.	19	TRBJ2-1	TRBD2	CASSYSGGGLAGGDNEQFF	TGTGCCAGCAGTTACTCGGGGGGCGGGCTAGCGGGAGGGGACAATGAGCAGTTCTTC
TRBV6-6	few	16	TRBJ2-1	TRBD1	CASSEGQGARYNEQFF	TGTGCCAGCAGTGAGGGACAGGGGGCGCGTTACAATGAGCAGTTCTTC
TRBV7-9	many	14	TRBJ1-2	.	CASSHSTAPAGYTF	TGTGCCAGCAGCCATTCGACAGCACCAGCAGGCTACACCTTC
TRBV3-1	.	15	TRBJ1-1	.	CASSFDGRINTEAFF	TGTGCCAGCAGCTTCGACGGGCGGATAAACACTGAAGCTTTCTTT
TRBV5-4	many	17	TRBJ2-5	.	CASSAPQGRGFQETQYF	TGTGCCAGCAGCGCGCCTCAGGGCAGGGGATTCCAAGAGACCCAGTACTTC
TRBV6-6	.	14	TRBJ1-2	.	CASMSHYLRDGYTF	TGTGCCAGCATGTCCCACTACCTCAGGGATGGCTACACCTTC
TRBV7-2	many	12	TRBJ1-4	.	CASSLGGEKLFF	TGTGCCAGCAGCTTAGGTGGGGAAAAACTGTTTTTT
TRBV14	many	16	TRBJ2-7	TRBD1	CASSQDQGARFGEQYF	TGTGCCAGCAGCCAAGACCAGGGGGCTCGGTTCGGCGAGCAGTACTTC
TRBV28	.	18	TRBJ2-1	TRBD2	CASSYGLAGAFGGNEQFF	TGTGCCAGCAGCTACGGACTAGCGGGAGCCTTTGGCGGCAATGAGCAGTTCTTC
TRBV6-2/TRBV6-3	few	14	TRBJ2-2	.	CASSYLSRTGELFF	TGTGCCAGCAGTTATCTCTCACGGACCGGGGAGCTGTTTTTT
TRBV4-1	.	16	TRBJ1-6	.	CASSQSQNARNSPLHF	TGCGCCAGCAGCCAATCTCAAAATGCGCGGAATTCACCCCTCCACTTT
TRBV20-1	.	14	TRBJ2-5	TRBD1	CSAGQGIRQETQYF	TGCAGTGCTGGACAGGGAATTAGGCAAGAGACCCAGTACTTC
TRBV20-1	.	16	TRBJ2-5	TRBD2	CSATPRSGREPQTQYF	TGCAGCGCCACACCGAGGAGCGGGAGGGAGCCGCAGACCCAGTACTTC
TRBV6-5	.	14	TRBJ1-2	TRBD1	CASSYTRQGDGYTF	TGTGCCAGCAGTTACACTCGACAGGGGGATGGCTACACCTTC
TRBV20-1	many	14	TRBJ2-4	.	CSASIHLAKNIQYF	TGCAGTGCTAGTATCCACCTAGCCAAAAACATTCAGTACTTC
TRBV11-2	few	15	TRBJ1-4	.	CASSLKLEFNEKLFF	TGTGCCAGCAGCTTAAAATTGGAGTTTAATGAAAAACTGTTTTTT
TRBV9	.	12	TRBJ2-1	.	CASSEQEGKKFF	TGTGCCAGCAGCGAACAGGAGGGGAAGAAGTTCTTC
TRBV4-1	.	13	TRBJ1-2	.	CASSQEPNYGYTF	TGCGCCAGCAGCCAAGAACCGAACTATGGCTACACCTTC
TRBV12-3/TRBV12-4	many	14	TRBJ2-2	.	CASSETVDTGELFF	TGTGCCAGCTCTGAGACTGTGGACACCGGGGAGCTGTTTTTT
TRBV28	.	13	TRBJ1-4	TRBD1	CATQGGYNEKLFF	TGTGCCACCCAGGGGGGTTATAATGAAAAACTGTTTTTT
TRBV5-1	few	18	TRBJ2-3	.	CASRAIGQTMKNTDTQYF	TGCGCCAGCAGGGCGATCGGACAGACCATGAAGAACACAGATACGCAGTATTTT